The 4 T cell receptor beta chains below come from one sample, sequenced in a study of blood T cell dynamics during melanoma immunotherapy. Here immunoSEQ multiplex PCR was the method, and the copy in TCRdb shows in-frame clones only, minus some. The sample consists of about 11,000 clones, approximately 84% of them appearing once. Time point meaning: pre-treatment baseline. Sample: blood, taken from a patient treated with checkpoint blockade. These receptors all stem from a human donor with melanoma.

V usage is TRBV6-1 and J usage is TRBJ2-7, with a tentative D call TRBD1 (5 bases). CDR1 and CDR2 from the germline V gene are MNHNS and SASEGT. V was clipped by 1 base and J by 2 bases, with 9 bases between them. This CDR3 comprises 14 residues. DNA for the CDR3: TGTGCCAGCAGTGAAGAGGGGCCAACCTACGAGCAGTACTTC. This translates into CASSEEGPTYEQYF.

This sequence joins TRBV5-4 and TRBJ2-1; D is ambiguous. Germline V CDR1 and CDR2: SGHNT, YYREEE (reference sequence). Trimming stripped 0 bases from V and 10 bases from J, with 8 bases between. The CDR3 covers 12 residues. Here the CDR3 reads CASSLDWSEQFF. The CDR3 nucleotides are TGTGCCAGCAGCTTGGACTGGTCCGAGCAGTTCTTC. Looking up the rest from reference TRBV5-4 and TRBJ2-1 gives the full variable domain: ETGVTQSPTHLIKTRGQQVTLRCSSQSGHNTVSWYQQALGQGPQFIFQYYREEENGRGNFPPRFSGLQFPNYSSELNVNALELDDSALYLCASSLDWSEQFFGPGTRLTVL.

This chain uses TRBV7-2 with TRBJ2-5; tentatively, D is TRBD1 (5 bases). From germline, CDR1 is SGHTA and CDR2 FQGNSA. V dropped 2 bases and J dropped 1 base, with 8 bases sitting between them. The CDR3 contains 14 residues. CDR3 sequence reads: CASSLRGSQETQYF. The CDR3 coding sequence is TGTGCCAGCAGCTTAAGGGGCTCCCAAGAGACCCAGTACTTC.

The gene calls are TRBV28 and TRBJ2-5; 7 bases fit TRBD1. The end of the DNA fits TRBJ2-7 better, so the J call may be wrong. There are 15 residues in the CDR3. Germline V gene lookup returns CDR1 MDHEN and CDR2 SYDVKM. The CDR3 DNA reads as TGTGCCAGCAGTTTAGACAGGGCGGTCGGGTACGAGCAGTACTTC. This gives the protein CASSLDRAVGYEQYF.